This TCR beta chain derives from a study of response to subunit inactivated influenza vaccine. Study-wide points: Authors suggested each seasonal flu vaccination may recruit only limited numbers of new T cells.

The CDR3 runs to 14 residues. The germline CDR1 and CDR2 sequences are SSHAT and FNYEAQ (reference sequence). Regarding this clonotype: Its antigen is currently unknown. The junction differs from germline at one of its ends, possibly a read error.

TCRdb re-analysed the RT-PCR reads in MiXCR, keeping a single row per CDR3 protein. The sample holds more than 250,000 distinct CDR3 sequences, just over 20% seen once. The chain couples TRBV7-7 to TRBJ2-1; D not resolved. The receptor was isolated from a man between 50 and 75 years old who received an inactivated influenza vaccine. Source: PBMCs from blood, taken roughly 20 months after vaccination. The CDR3 DNA is TGTGCTAGCAGCTTAGAGGTCGCAAACAATGAGCAGTTCTTC. Translation gives CASSLEVANNEQFF.